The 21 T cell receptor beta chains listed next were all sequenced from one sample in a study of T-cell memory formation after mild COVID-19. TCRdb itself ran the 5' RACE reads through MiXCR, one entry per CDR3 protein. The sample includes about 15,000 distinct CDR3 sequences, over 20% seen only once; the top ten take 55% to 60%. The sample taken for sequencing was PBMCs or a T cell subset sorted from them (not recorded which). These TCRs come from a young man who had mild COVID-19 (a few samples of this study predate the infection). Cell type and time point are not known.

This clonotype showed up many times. The CDR3 coding sequence is TGCGCCAGCAGCTCCTGGGGGTGGACCGACTCCTACAATGAGCAGTTCTTC. This gives the protein CASSSWGWTDSYNEQFF. The J gene is TRBJ2-1, the V gene TRBV5-1, with D possibly being TRBD1 or TRBD2 (5 bases each). Trimming took 3 bases from V and 0 from J, leaving 16 bases between them. This CDR3 is built from 17 residues. Per germline, CDR1 SGHRS and CDR2 YFSETQ.

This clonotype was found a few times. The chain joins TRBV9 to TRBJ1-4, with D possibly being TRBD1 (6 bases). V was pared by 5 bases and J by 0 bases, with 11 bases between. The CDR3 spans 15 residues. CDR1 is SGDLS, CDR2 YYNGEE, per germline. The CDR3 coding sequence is TGTGCCAGCAGGAGGGGGAGGGCAACTAATGAAAAACTGTTTTTT. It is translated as CASRRGRATNEKLFF. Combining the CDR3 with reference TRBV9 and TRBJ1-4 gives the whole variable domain DSGVTQTPKHLITATGQRVTLRCSPRSGDLSVYWYQQSLDQGLQFLIQYYNGEERAKGNILERFSAQQFPDLHSELNLSSLELGDSALYFCASRRGRATNEKLFFGSGTQLSVL.

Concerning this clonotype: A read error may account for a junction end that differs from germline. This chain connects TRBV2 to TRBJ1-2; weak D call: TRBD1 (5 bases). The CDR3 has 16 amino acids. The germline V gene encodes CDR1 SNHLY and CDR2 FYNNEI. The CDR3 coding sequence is TGTGCCAGCAATTCCGGGGACTCATTTTTTAACGATGGCTACACCTTC. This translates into CASNSGDSFFNDGYTF. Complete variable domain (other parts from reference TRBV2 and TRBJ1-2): EPEVTQTPSHQVTQMGQEVILRCVPISNHLYFYWYRQILGQKVEFLVSFYNNEISEKSEIFDDQFSVERPDGSNFTLKIRSTKLEDSAMYFCASNSGDSFFNDGYTFGSGTRLTVV.

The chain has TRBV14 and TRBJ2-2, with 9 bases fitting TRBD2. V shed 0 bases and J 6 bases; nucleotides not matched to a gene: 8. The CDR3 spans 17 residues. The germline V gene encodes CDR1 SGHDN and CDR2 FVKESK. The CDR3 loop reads CASSQERQRGVSGELFF. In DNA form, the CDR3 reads TGTGCCAGCAGCCAAGAAAGACAGCGGGGGGTATCCGGGGAGCTGTTTTTT. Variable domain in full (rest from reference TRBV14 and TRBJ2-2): EAGVTQFPSHSVIEKGQTVTLRCDPISGHDNLYWYRRVMGKEIKFLLHFVKESKQDESGMPNNRFLAERTGGTYSTLKVQPAELEDSGVYFCASSQERQRGVSGELFFGEGSRLTVL.

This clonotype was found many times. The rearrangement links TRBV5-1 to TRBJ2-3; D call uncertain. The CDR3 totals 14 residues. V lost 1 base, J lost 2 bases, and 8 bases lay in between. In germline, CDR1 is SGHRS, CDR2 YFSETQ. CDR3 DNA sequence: TGCGCCAGCAGCTTGCGGCGGCCCACAGATACGCAGTATTTT. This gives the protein CASSLRRPTDTQYF.

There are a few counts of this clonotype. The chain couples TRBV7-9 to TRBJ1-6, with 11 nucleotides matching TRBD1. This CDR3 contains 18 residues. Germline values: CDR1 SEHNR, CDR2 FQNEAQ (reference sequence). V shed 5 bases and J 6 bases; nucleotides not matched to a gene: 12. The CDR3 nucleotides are TGTGCCAGCAGCCGATTTGCCGGGACAGGGGGAGGTAATTCACCCCTCCACTTT. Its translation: CASSRFAGTGGGNSPLHF. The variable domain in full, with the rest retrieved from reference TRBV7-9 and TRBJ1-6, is DTGVSQNPRHKITKRGQNVTFRCDPISEHNRLYWYRQTLGQGPEFLTYFQNEAQLEKSRLLSDRFSAERPKGSFSTLEIQRTEQGDSAMYLCASSRFAGTGGGNSPLHFGNGTRLTVT.

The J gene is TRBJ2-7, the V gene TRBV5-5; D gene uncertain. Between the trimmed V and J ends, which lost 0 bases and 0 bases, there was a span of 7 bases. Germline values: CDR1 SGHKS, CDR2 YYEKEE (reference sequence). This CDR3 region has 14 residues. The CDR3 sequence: CASSLGLGSYEQYF. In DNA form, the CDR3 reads TGTGCCAGCAGCTTGGGGTTGGGCTCCTACGAGCAGTACTTC.

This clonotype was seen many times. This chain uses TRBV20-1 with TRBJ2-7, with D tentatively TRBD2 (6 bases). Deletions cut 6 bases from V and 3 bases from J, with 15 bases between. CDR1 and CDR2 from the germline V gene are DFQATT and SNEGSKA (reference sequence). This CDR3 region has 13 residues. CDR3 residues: CSARPGLFYEQYV. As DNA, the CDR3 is TGCAGTGCAAGACCGGGACTTTTCTACGAGCAGTACGTC.

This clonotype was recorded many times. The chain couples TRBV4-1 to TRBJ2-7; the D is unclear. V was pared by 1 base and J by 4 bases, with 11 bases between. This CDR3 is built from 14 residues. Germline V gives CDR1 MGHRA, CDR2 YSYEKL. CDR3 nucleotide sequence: TGCGCCAGCAGCCAAGCCCCAACAGTATACGAGCAGTACTTC. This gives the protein CASSQAPTVYEQYF.

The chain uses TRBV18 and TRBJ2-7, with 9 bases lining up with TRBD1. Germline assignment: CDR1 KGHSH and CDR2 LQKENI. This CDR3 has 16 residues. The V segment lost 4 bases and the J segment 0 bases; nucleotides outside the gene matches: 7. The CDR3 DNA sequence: TGTGCCAGCTCACTACGCGGGACAGGGATCTCCTACGAGCAGTACTTC. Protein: CASSLRGTGISYEQYF.

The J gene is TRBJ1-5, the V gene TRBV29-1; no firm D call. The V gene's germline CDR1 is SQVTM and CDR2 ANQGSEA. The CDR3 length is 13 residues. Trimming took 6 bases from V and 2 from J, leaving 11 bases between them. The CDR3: CSVRGVGNQPQHF. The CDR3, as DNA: TGCAGCGTACGGGGTGTGGGCAATCAGCCCCAGCATTTT.

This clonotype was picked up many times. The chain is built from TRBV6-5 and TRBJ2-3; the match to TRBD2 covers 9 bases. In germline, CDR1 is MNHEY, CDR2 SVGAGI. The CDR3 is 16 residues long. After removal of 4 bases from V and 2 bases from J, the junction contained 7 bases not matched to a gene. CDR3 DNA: TGTGCCAGCAGTTCGCTTCTAGCGGGGCTCACAGATACGCAGTATTTT. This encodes CASSSLLAGLTDTQYF.

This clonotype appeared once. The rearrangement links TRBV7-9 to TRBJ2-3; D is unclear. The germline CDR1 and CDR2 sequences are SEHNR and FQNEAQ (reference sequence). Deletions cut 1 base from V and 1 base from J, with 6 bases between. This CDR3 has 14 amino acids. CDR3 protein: CASSLVTGTDTQYF. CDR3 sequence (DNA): TGTGCCAGCAGCTTAGTGACGGGCACAGATACGCAGTATTTT.

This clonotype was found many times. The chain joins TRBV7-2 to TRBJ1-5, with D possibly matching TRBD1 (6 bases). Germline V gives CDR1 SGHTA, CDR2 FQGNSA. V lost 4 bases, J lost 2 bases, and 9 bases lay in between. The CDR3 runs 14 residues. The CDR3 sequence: CASSSRQGNQPQHF. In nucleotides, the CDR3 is TGTGCCAGCAGCTCCAGACAGGGCAATCAGCCCCAGCATTTT.

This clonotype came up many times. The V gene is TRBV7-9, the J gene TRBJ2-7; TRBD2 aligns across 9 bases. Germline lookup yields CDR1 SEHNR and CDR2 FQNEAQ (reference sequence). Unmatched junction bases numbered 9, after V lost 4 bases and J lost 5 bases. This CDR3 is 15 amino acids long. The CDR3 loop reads CASSSPAGGPHEQYF. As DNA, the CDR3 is TGTGCCAGCAGCTCCCCGGCGGGGGGGCCCCACGAGCAGTACTTC.

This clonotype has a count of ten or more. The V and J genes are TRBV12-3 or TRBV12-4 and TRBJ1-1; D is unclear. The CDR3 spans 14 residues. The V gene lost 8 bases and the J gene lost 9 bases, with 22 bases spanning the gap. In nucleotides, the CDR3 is TGTGCCAGCGCCGCCGAACCTAAGAGTGGTAAAGCTTTCTTT. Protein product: CASAAEPKSGKAFF.

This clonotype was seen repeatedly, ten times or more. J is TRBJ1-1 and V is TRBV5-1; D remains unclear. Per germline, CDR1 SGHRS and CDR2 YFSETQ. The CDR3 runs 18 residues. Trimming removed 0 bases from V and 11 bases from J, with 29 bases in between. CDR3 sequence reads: CASSLAPGKGLPYRRAFF. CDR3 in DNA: TGCGCCAGCAGCTTGGCCCCCGGGAAGGGCCTTCCATACCGTCGCGCTTTCTTT. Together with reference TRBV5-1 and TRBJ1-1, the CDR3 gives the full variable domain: KAGVTQTPRYLIKTRGQQVTLSCSPISGHRSVSWYQQTPGQGLQFLFEYFSETQRNKGNFPGRFSGRQFSNSRSEMNVSTLELGDSALYLCASSLAPGKGLPYRRAFFGQGTRLTVV.

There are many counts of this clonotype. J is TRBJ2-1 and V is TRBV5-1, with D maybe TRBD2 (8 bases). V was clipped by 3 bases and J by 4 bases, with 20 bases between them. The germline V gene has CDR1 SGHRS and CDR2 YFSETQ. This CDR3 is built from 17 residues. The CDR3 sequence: CASSSGQAGGRYNEQFF. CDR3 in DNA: TGCGCCAGCAGCTCTGGACAGGCGGGGGGAAGGTACAATGAGCAGTTCTTC.

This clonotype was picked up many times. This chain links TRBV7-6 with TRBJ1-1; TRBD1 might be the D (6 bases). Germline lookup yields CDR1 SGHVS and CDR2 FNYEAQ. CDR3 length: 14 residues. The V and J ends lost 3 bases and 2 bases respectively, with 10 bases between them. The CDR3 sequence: CASSLTGGNTEAFF. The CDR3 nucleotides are TGTGCCAGCAGCTTGACCGGGGGCAACACTGAAGCTTTCTTT.

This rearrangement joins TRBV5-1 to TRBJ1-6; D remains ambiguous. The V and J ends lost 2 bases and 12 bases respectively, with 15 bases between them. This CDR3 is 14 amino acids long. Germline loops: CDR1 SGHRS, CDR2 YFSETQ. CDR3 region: CASSLVSLGGPLHF. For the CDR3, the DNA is TGCGCCAGCAGCTTAGTTAGCCTCGGCGGACCCCTCCACTTT.

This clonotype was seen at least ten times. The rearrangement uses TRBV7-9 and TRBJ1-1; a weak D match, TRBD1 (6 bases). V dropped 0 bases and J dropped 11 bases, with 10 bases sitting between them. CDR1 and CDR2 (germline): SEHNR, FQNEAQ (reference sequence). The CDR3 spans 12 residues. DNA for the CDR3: TGTGCCAGCAGCTTAGCCCGGGGGCCGGCTTTCTTT. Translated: CASSLARGPAFF.